The present T cell receptor (beta chain) was sequenced within a study of blood T cells in healthy people across ages. For the second PCR, which ran for about 6 to 11 cycles, a sample-barcoded 5' primer and a J-beta primer mix were used. TCRdb reanalysed the 5' RACE reads using MiXCR and keeps one entry per CDR3 protein. The table has fewer than 900,000 distinct CDR3 sequences, roughly two fifths seen once. This clonotype was found a few times. The V end lost 0 bases, the J end lost 4 bases, and 13 bases lay between the germline ends. CDR3 length: 15 residues. Per the germline V gene, CDR1 is LGHNA and CDR2 is YNFKEQ. Samples each had at least 6 micrograms of total RNA extracted.

The chain couples TRBV4-2 to TRBJ2-7, with D perhaps matching TRBD1 (6 bases). What was sequenced was blood. This receptor was taken from a woman aged 55-69 years in good health. The CDR3 sequence is CASSQELGGGYEQYF. The CDR3 nucleotides are TGTGCCAGCAGCCAAGAACTAGGGGGTGGATACGAGCAGTACTTC.